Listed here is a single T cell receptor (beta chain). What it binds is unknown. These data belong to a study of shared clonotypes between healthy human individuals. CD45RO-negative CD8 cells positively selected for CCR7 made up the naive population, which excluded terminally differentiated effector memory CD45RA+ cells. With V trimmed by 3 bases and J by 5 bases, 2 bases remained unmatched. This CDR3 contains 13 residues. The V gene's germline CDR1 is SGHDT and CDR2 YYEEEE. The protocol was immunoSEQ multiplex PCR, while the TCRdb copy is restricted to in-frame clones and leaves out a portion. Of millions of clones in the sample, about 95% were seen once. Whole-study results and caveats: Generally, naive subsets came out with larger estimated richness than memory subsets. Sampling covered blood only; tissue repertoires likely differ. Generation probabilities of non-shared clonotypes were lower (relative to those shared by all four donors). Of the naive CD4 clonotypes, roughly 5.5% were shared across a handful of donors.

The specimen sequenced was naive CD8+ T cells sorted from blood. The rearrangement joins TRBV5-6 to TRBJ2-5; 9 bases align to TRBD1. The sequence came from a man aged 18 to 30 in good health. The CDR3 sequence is CASSWGTGETQYF. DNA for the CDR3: TGTGCCAGCAGCTGGGGGACAGGGGAGACCCAGTACTTC.